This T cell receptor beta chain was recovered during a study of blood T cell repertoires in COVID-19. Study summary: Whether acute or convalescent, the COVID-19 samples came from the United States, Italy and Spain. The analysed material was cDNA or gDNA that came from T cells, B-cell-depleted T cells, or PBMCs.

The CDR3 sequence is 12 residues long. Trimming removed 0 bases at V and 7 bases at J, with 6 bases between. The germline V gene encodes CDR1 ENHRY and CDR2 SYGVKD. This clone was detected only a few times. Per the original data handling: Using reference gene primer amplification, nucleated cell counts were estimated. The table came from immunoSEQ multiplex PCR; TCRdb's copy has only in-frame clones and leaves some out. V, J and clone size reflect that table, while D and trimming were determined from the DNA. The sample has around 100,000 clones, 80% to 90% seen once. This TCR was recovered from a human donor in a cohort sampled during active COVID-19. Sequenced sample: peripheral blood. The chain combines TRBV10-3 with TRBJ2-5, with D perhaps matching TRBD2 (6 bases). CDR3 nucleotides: TGTGCCATCAGTGAGTCCGGGGGGACCCAGTACTTC. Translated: CAISESGGTQYF.